This is a list of T cell receptor beta chains from one sample in a study of blood T cells in healthy people across ages. TCRdb passed the 5' RACE reads through MiXCR, listing each CDR3 protein once. The profile shows roughly 1,100,000 distinct CDR3 sequences, around 27% of them singletons. The same sample was also studied in work on T cells of mothers and their children.

Sequencing was carried out using blood. The receptor set was obtained from a girl aged 2 to 9 in good health. The CDR3 runs from the conserved cysteine through the conserved F or W. A D gene is named only where the DNA matches it firmly. Size is stated for part of the rows, as once, few or many counts, or as a class when the clone is expanded.

j_call	v_call	clone_size	d_call	cdr3_nt	cdr3_aa
TRBJ1-4	TRBV20-1	-	-	TGCAGTGCTAGTGACACCGCCAATGAAAAACTGTTTTTT	CSASDTANEKLFF
TRBJ2-7	TRBV29-1	-	-	TGCAGCGTTGAAGACACAGCAAAGCCCGGACGCGAGCAGTACTTC	CSVEDTAKPGREQYF
TRBJ1-2	TRBV5-1	-	-	TGCGCCAGCAGCTTGGGCGACAGATCGGGGGGCTACACCTTC	CASSLGDRSGGYTF
TRBJ2-7	TRBV5-6	few	-	TGTGCCAGCAGCTTGGCCCCCTTGTCGGGAAACGAGCAGTACTTC	CASSLAPLSGNEQYF
TRBJ1-2	TRBV24-1	-	-	TGTGCCACCAGTCGGGACGGACCCTATGGCTACACCTTC	CATSRDGPYGYTF
TRBJ2-7	TRBV11-2	-	-	TGTGCCAGCAGCCAACCACTACAGGGAGACGACTACGAGCAGTACTTC	CASSQPLQGDDYEQYF
TRBJ2-7	TRBV7-9	few	-	TGTGCCAGCAGCCGTAAGGGTCGCGAGCAGTACTTC	CASSRKGREQYF
TRBJ1-2	TRBV24-1	few	TRBD1	TGTGCCACCAGTGATCCCTCGGGGACAGTCGATGGCTACACCTTC	CATSDPSGTVDGYTF
TRBJ1-5	TRBV4-3	-	-	TGCGCCAGCAGCCAAGATTGGGGGAATAGCAATCAGCCCCAGCATTTT	CASSQDWGNSNQPQHF
TRBJ2-5	TRBV7-2	-	TRBD1	TGTGCCAGCAGCTTAGGCCATGGGACAGGGGTAGGGGAGCAGTACTTC	CASSLGHGTGVGEQYF
TRBJ1-1	TRBV24-1	-	-	TGTGCCACCAGGGAGGGGAACACTGAAGCTTTCTTT	CATREGNTEAFF
TRBJ1-4	TRBV4-2	-	-	TGTGCCAGCAGCCAATCCAGAAGGGGAGTGGATCTTAATGAAAAACTGTTTTTT	CASSQSRRGVDLNEKLFF
TRBJ2-5	TRBV20-1	-	TRBD2	TGCAGTGCTAGAGAGGACGGAGCGGGGGGGGAAGAGACCCAGTACTTC	CSAREDGAGGEETQYF
TRBJ1-2	TRBV25-1	-	-	TGTGCCAGCGGGTTCGGGGGATCGGATGGCTACACCTTC	CASGFGGSDGYTF
TRBJ2-5	TRBV6-5	-	-	TGTGCCAGCAGTAAGGGGAAGACCCAGTACTTC	CASSKGKTQYF
TRBJ2-3	TRBV27	-	TRBD1	TGTGCCGGCAGTCCGACAGGGGGCACAGATACGCAGTATTTT	CAGSPTGGTDTQYF
TRBJ2-1	TRBV4-3	many	-	TGCGCCAGCAGCCAAGATCGAAGTAGCGGCAATGAGCAGTTCTTC	CASSQDRSSGNEQFF
TRBJ2-1	TRBV12-3/TRBV12-4	-	-	TGTGCCAGCAGTCCAAAGGGATTCAATGAGCAGTTCTTC	CASSPKGFNEQFF
TRBJ2-1	TRBV24-1	-	-	TGTGCCACCAGTGAGAGTAGGTCCTACAATGAGCAGTTCTTC	CATSESRSYNEQFF
TRBJ1-6	TRBV27	-	-	TGTGCCAGCAGTTTACCTAGTTCACCCCTCCACTTT	CASSLPSSPLHF
TRBJ1-4	TRBV7-9	few	-	TGTGCCAGCAGCGCGGGACGGGGGGATGAAAAACTGTTTTTT	CASSAGRGDEKLFF
TRBJ2-1	TRBV6-6	-	-	TGTGCCAGCACCTTACAGGGTCGGATGTACAATGAGCAGTTCTTC	CASTLQGRMYNEQFF
TRBJ2-1	TRBV28	few	-	TGTGCCAGCAAAGTGGAGACTGCCTACAATGAGCAGTTCTTC	CASKVETAYNEQFF
TRBJ2-3	TRBV9	few	TRBD2	TGTGCCAGCGGAATAGCGGGGGGACCCACAGATACGCAGTATTTT	CASGIAGGPTDTQYF
TRBJ2-7	TRBV13	-	TRBD1	TGTGCCAGCGCCGGGACAGGGGGCGAGCAGTACTTC	CASAGTGGEQYF
TRBJ2-1	TRBV6-1	-	TRBD2	TGTGCCAGCAGTGCGAAAGGAGCGGGAGAGCAGTTCTTC	CASSAKGAGEQFF
TRBJ2-7	TRBV7-3	many	-	TGTGCCAGCAGTCCCTACTACGAGCAGTACTTC	CASSPYYEQYF
TRBJ2-5	TRBV9	few	-	TGTGCCAGCAGTCTTAACCAGGGCCAGACCCAGTACTTC	CASSLNQGQTQYF
TRBJ2-1	TRBV20-1	-	TRBD2	TGCAGTGCTTCCAAACCACCGGGGACTAGCGGAGATGAGCAGTTCTTC	CSASKPPGTSGDEQFF
TRBJ2-5	TRBV7-9	-	-	TGTGCCAGCACCCCTGTGACACAAGAGACCCAGTACTTC	CASTPVTQETQYF
TRBJ2-1	TRBV7-9	-	TRBD1	TGTGCCATACCCGGGACAGGGCATGAGCAGTTCTTC	CAIPGTGHEQFF
TRBJ2-1	TRBV6-1	-	TRBD2	TGTGCCAGCAGACCACCCAGCCCTAGCGGGGCCTCCTACAATGAGCAGTTCTTC	CASRPPSPSGASYNEQFF
TRBJ2-1	TRBV7-3	few	TRBD2	TGTGCCAGCAGCTTAAGAGCCTTGGGGGGGAATGAGCAGTTCTTC	CASSLRALGGNEQFF
TRBJ2-1	TRBV7-9	-	TRBD1	TGTGCCAGCAGCCGATTGACAGGGTTCGACTCGACTACCTACAATGAGCAGTTCTTC	CASSRLTGFDSTTYNEQFF
TRBJ2-7	TRBV20-1	few	-	TGCAGTGCTAAAAGTGTTGCCTCCTACGAGCAGTACTTC	CSAKSVASYEQYF
TRBJ2-1	TRBV20-1	-	TRBD2	TGCAGTGCTAGAGAATGGGAGGGACTAGCGGGAACTGAGCAGTTCTTC	CSAREWEGLAGTEQFF
TRBJ1-5	TRBV6-2/TRBV6-3	-	-	TGTGCCAGCAGGCCCTACAGGGAGTGGGGCAATCAGCCCCAGCATTTT	CASRPYREWGNQPQHF
TRBJ2-1	TRBV12-3/TRBV12-4	-	TRBD2	TGTGCCAGCAGTTCTAGCGGGAGGGTCAATGAGCAGTTCTTC	CASSSSGRVNEQFF
TRBJ1-2	TRBV12-3/TRBV12-4	-	TRBD1	TGTGCCAGCAGTTTGGGACAGGGCAAAAGGCATGGCTACACCTTC	CASSLGQGKRHGYTF
TRBJ1-5	TRBV28	-	-	TGTGCCAGCAGTCCGCCTCTGGGGGCGAATCAGCCCCAGCATTTT	CASSPPLGANQPQHF